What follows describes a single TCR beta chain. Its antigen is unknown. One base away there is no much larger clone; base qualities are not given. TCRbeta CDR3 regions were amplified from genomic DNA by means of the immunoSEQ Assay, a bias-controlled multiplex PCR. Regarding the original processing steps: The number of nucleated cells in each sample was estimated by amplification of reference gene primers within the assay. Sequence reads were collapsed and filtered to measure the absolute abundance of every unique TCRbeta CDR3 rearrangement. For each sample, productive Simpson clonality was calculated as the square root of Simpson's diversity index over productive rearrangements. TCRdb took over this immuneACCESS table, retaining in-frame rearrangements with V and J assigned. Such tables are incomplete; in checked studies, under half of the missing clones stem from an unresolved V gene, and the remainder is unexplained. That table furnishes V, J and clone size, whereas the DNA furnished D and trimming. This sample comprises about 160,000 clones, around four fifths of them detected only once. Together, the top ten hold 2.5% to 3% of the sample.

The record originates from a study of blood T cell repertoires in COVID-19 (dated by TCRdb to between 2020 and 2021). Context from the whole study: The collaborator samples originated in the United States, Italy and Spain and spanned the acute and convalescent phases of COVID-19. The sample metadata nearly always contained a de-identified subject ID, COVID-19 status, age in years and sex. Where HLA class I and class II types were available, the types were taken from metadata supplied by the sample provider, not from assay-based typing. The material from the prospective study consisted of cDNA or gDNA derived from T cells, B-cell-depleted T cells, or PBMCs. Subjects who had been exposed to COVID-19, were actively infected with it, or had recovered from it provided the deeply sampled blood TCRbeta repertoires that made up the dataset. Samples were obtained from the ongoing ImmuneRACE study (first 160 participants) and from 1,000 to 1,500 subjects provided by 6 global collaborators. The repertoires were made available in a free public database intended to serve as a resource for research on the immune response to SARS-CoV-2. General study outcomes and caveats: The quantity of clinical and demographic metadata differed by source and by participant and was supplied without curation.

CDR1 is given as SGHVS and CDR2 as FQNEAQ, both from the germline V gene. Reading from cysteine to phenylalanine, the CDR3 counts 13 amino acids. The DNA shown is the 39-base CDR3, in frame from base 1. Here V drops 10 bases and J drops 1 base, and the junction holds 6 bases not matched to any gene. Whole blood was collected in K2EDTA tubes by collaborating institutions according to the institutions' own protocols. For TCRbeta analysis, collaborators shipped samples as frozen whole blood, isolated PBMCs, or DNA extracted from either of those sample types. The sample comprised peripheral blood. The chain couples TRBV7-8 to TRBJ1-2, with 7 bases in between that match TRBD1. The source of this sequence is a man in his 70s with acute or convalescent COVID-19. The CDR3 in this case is CATHPGGNYGYTF. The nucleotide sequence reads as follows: TGTGCCACCCATCCAGGGGGTAACTATGGCTACACCTTC.